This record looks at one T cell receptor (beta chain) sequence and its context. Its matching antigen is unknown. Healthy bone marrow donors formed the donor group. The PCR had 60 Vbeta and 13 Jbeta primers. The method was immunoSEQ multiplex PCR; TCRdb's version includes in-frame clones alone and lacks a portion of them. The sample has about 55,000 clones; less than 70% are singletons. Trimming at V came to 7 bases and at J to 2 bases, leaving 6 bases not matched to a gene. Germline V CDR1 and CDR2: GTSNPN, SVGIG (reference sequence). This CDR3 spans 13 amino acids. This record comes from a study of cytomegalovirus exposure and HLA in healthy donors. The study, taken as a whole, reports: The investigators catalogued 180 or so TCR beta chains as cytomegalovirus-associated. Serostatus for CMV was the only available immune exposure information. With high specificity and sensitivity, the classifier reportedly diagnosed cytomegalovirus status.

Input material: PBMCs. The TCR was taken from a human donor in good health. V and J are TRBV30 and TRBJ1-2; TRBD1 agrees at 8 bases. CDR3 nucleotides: TGTGCCTTTACAGGGGGTGGAAACTATGGCTACACCTTC. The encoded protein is CAFTGGGNYGYTF. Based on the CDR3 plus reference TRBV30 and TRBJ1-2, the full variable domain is SQTIHQWPATLVQPVGSPLSLECTVEGTSNPNLYWYRQAAGRGLQLLFYSVGIGQISSEVPQNLSASRPQDRQFILSSKKLLLSDSGFYLCAFTGGGNYGYTFGSGTRLTVV.